This entry concerns a single TCR beta chain. This specimen comes from a study of blood T cell repertoires in COVID-19. Turning to the study itself: Spain, Italy and the United States supplied samples that represented acute and convalescent COVID-19.

The ends lost 6 bases at V and 0 bases at J; junction bases unmatched: 14. The length of the CDR3 is 17 residues. Looked up from germline, CDR1 is GTSNPN and CDR2 is SVGIG (reference sequence). Clones were read by immunoSEQ multiplex PCR, and TCRdb kept only the in-frame ones, dropping some. The sample holds approximately 270,000 clones, 80% to 85% seen once. J is TRBJ2-5 and V is TRBV30; TRBD2 aligns across 9 bases. The clonotype originates from a person aged 65 to 85 with COVID-19, enrolled during active disease. Sequences were obtained from peripheral blood. The CDR3 sequence: CACIPSGILTNQETQYF. Written as DNA, the CDR3 is TGTGCCTGTATTCCTAGCGGGATACTCACCAACCAAGAGACCCAGTACTTC.